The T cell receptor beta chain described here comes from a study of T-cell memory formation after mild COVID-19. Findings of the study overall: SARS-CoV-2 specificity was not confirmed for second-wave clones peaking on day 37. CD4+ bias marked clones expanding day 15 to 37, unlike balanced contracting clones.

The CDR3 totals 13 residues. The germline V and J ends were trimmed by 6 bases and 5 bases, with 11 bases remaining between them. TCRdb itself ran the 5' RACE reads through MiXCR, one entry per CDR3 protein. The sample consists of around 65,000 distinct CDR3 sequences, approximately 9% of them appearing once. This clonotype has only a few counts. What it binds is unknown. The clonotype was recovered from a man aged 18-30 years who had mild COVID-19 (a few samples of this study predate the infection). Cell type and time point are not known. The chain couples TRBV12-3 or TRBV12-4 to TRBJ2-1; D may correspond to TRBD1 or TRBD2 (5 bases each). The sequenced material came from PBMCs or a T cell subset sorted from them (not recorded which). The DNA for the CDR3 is TGTGCCAGCAGCTCAGGGACCAACAATGAGCAGTTCTTC. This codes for CASSSGTNNEQFF.